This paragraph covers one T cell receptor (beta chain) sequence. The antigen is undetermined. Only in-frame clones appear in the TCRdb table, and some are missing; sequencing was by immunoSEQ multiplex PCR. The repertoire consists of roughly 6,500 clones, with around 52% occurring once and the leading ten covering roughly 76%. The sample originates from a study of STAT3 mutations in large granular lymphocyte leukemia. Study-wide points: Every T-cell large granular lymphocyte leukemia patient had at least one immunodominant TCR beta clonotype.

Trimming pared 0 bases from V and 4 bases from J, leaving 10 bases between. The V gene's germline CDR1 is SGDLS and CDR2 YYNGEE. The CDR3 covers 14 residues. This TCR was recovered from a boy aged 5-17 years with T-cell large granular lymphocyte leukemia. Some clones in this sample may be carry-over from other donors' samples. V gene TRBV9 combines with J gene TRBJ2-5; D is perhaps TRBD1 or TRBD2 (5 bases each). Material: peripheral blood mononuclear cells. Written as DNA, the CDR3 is TGTGCCAGCAGCGTAGCTCCGGGGCTAGAGACCCAGTACTTC. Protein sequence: CASSVAPGLETQYF. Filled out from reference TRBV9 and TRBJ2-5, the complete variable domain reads DSGVTQTPKHLITATGQRVTLRCSPRSGDLSVYWYQQSLDQGLQFLIQYYNGEERAKGNILERFSAQQFPDLHSELNLSSLELGDSALYFCASSVAPGLETQYFGPGTRLLVL.